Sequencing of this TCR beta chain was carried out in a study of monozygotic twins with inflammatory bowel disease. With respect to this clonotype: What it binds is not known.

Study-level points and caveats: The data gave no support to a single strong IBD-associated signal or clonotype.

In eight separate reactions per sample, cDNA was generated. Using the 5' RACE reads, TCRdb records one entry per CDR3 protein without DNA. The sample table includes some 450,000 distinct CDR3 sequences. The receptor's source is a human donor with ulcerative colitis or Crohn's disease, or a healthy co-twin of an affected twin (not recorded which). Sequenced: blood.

CDR3 region: CASSQGGGKNTEAFF. V usage is TRBV3-1 and J usage is TRBJ1-1; TCRdb reports TRBD1, a call that lacks DNA to check it against. Germline values: CDR1 LGHDT, CDR2 YNNKEL (reference sequence). This CDR3 has 15 residues.